This TCR beta chain stems from a study of blood T cell repertoires in COVID-19. For the study at large: The cDNA or gDNA used as material had been derived from T cells, B-cell-depleted T cells, or PBMCs.

V shed 10 bases, J shed 3 bases, and the junction held 6 bases outside the gene matches. CDR1 MDHEN and CDR2 SYDVKM come from the germline V gene. This CDR3 is built from 14 residues. Sequencing was performed with immunoSEQ multiplex PCR; in TCRdb, only in-frame clones are kept and a portion is missing. The profile shows 35,000 to 50,000 clones, more than 75% of them singletons. The V and J genes are TRBV28 and TRBJ2-1; 10 nucleotides agree with TRBD2. The TCR sequence derives from a man older than 75 with acute or convalescent COVID-19. Source material: peripheral blood. The CDR3 loop is CAITSGVNYNEQFF. DNA of the CDR3: TGTGCCATTACTAGCGGGGTAAACTACAATGAGCAGTTCTTC.